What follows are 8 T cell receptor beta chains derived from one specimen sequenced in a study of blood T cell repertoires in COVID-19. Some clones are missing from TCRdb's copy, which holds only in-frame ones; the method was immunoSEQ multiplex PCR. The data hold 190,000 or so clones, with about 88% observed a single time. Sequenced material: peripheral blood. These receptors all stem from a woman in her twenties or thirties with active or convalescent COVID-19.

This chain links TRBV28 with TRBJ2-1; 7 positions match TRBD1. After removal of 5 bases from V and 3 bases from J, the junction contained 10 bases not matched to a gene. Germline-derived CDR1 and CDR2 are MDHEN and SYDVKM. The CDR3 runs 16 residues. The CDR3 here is CASSLPPNRGYNEQFF. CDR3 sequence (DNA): TGTGCCAGCAGTCTACCTCCGAACAGGGGCTACAATGAGCAGTTCTTC.

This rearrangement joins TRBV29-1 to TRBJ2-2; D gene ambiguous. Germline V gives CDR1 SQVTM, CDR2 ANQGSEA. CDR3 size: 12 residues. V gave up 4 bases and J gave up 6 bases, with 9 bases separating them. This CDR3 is CSVVYPSGELFF. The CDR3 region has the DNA TGCAGCGTTGTCTATCCTTCCGGGGAGCTGTTTTTT.

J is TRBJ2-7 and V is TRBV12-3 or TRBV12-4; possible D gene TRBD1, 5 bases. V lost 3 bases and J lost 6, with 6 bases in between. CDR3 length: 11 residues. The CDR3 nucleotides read TGTGCCAGCAGTTTTAGGGGCGAGCAGTACTTC. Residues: CASSFRGEQYF.

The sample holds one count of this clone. The CDR3 spells CATSPSGLNYGGYTF. The CDR3 bases are TGTGCCACCAGTCCTTCGGGACTCAACTATGGGGGCTACACCTTC. V and J are TRBV24-1 and TRBJ1-2; D is perhaps TRBD1 (5 bases). Between the trimmed V and J ends, which lost 6 bases and 8 bases, there was a span of 21 bases. The germline gives CDR1 KGHDR, CDR2 SFDVKD. The CDR3 spans 15 residues.

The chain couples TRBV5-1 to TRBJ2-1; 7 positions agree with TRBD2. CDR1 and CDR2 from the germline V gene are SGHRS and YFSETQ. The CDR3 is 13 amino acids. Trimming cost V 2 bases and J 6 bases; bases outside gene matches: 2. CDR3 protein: CASSLAGPNEQFF. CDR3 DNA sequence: TGCGCCAGCAGCTTAGCGGGGCCCAATGAGCAGTTCTTC. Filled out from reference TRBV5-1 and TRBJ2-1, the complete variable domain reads KAGVTQTPRYLIKTRGQQVTLSCSPISGHRSVSWYQQTPGQGLQFLFEYFSETQRNKGNFPGRFSGRQFSNSRSEMNVSTLELGDSALYLCASSLAGPNEQFFGPGTRLTVL.

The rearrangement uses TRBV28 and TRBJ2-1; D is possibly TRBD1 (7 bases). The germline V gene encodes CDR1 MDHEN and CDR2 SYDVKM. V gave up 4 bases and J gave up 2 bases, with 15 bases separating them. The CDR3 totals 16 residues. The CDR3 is CASSSPGGKTYNEQFF. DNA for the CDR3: TGTGCCAGCAGTTCCCCAGGGGGGAAGACCTACAATGAGCAGTTCTTC.

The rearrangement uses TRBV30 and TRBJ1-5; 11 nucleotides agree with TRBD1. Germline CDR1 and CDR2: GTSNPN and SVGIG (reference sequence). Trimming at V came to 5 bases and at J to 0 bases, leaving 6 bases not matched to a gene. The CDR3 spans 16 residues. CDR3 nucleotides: TGTGCCTGGGCCGGGACAGGGGGTTTTAGCAATCAGCCCCAGCATTTT. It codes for CAWAGTGGFSNQPQHF.

CDR3 coding DNA: TGTGCCAGCAAAGGGGGAGGGGAGACCCAGTACTTC. It encodes CASKGGGETQYF. The chain combines TRBV19 with TRBJ2-5; possibly TRBD2 for D (7 bases). The CDR3 has 12 residues. CDR1 is LNHDA and CDR2 is SQIVND in the germline V gene (reference sequence). V was trimmed by 9 bases and J by 5 bases, leaving 13 bases between them.